This T cell receptor beta chain was documented in a study of T cell repertoires in cytomegalovirus infection. MiXCR, run by TCRdb on the reads, gives a single entry per CDR3 protein. The table shows about 680,000 distinct CDR3 sequences, with 20% to 25% occurring only once. Germline loops: CDR1 MNHNS, CDR2 SASEGT. Germline trimming cut 6 bases from V and 4 bases from J; bases unmatched to any gene: 8. CDR3 size: 16 residues. The chain employs TRBV6-1 and TRBJ2-1, with TRBD2 identical over 11 bases. Sequenced: CD8+ T cells from PBMCs. The sequence was collected from a human donor in good health (CMV status not recorded). Some clones in this sample may be carry-over from other donors' samples. In nucleotides, the CDR3 is TGTGCCAGCAGATTCATCCTAGCGGGGGGTTACAATGAGCAGTTCTTC. It is translated as CASRFILAGGYNEQFF.